Following are 6 T cell receptor beta chains from one sample sequenced in a study of T-cell memory formation after mild COVID-19. TCRdb re-called the 5' RACE reads through MiXCR, storing one row per CDR3 protein. The profile shows 150,000 to 200,000 distinct CDR3 sequences, around a fifth of them singletons. Sequenced sample: PBMCs or a T cell subset sorted from them (not recorded which). These receptors were taken from an adult woman who had mild COVID-19 (a few samples of this study predate the infection). Cell type and time point are not known.

J is TRBJ2-7 and V is TRBV5-6; 8 nucleotides align to TRBD1. Trimming at V came to 3 bases and at J to 9 bases, leaving 11 bases not matched to a gene. The CDR3 is made up of 14 amino acids. The V gene's germline CDR1 is SGHDT and CDR2 YYEEEE. The CDR3 loop is CASSSGQALERQYF. The DNA for the CDR3 is TGTGCCAGCAGCTCGGGACAGGCCCTTGAGCGGCAGTACTTC.

J is TRBJ1-6 and V is TRBV5-1, with TRBD1 identical over 12 bases. After removal of 4 bases from V and 9 bases from J, the junction contained 2 bases not matched to a gene. The CDR3 has 14 amino acids. Germline values: CDR1 SGHRS, CDR2 YFSETQ. CDR3 amino acids: CASSEGQGASPLHF. The DNA for the CDR3 is TGCGCCAGCAGCGAGGGACAGGGGGCTTCACCCCTCCACTTT.

This clonotype has more than one count but fewer than ten. This sequence joins TRBV20-1 and TRBJ2-7; tentatively, D is TRBD1 or TRBD2 (5 bases each). Germline CDR1 DFQATT, CDR2 SNEGSKA (reference sequence). V lost 4 bases and J lost 2, with 15 bases in between. The CDR3 covers 14 residues. CDR3 in DNA: TGCAGTGCTATCGGTACGGGACGGGCCTACGAGCAGTACTTC. Its translation is CSAIGTGRAYEQYF.

The chain's CDR3 is CASSLRQYNSPLHF. The DNA for the CDR3 is TGTGCCAGCAGCTTAAGACAGTATAATTCACCCCTCCACTTT. V and J are TRBV11-2 and TRBJ1-6, with D tentatively TRBD1 (5 bases). The CDR3 covers 14 residues. Looked up from germline, CDR1 is SGHAT and CDR2 is FQNNGV. V gave up 2 bases and J gave up 4 bases, with 6 bases separating them.

This clonotype was seen only a few times. The V gene is TRBV19, the J gene TRBJ1-1; D call uncertain. The CDR3 has 13 residues. CDR1 is LNHDA and CDR2 is SQIVND in the germline V gene (reference sequence). V lost 3 bases, J lost 8 bases, and 13 bases lay in between. In DNA, the CDR3 is TGTGCCAGTAGTATTCCCGGACTCTCAGAAGCTTTCTTT. Protein: CASSIPGLSEAFF.

The chain is built from TRBV12-3 or TRBV12-4 and TRBJ1-2; 7 bases align to TRBD1. The CDR3 has 13 amino acids. The V and J ends lost 3 bases and 3 bases, in that order; junction bases with no gene match: 1. The CDR3 sequence is CASSFQGDYGYTF. As DNA, the CDR3 is TGTGCCAGCAGTTTCCAGGGGGACTATGGCTACACCTTC.